This TCR beta chain was observed in a study of response to subunit inactivated influenza vaccine. In regard to this clonotype: Antigen specificity is unknown.

A single record per CDR3 protein comes from TCRdb applying MiXCR to the RT-PCR reads. This sample has over 800,000 distinct CDR3 sequences, with approximately 22% found just once. This CDR3 comprises 14 residues. V lost 7 bases, J lost 4 bases, and 9 bases stayed unmatched. Germline assignment: CDR1 MNHEY and CDR2 SVGEGT. Study-level results: That few new T cells are recruited by each seasonal influenza vaccination was the authors' suggestion.

Sequencing used PBMCs from blood, obtained 5 days after vaccination. The V gene is TRBV6-2 or TRBV6-3, the J gene TRBJ2-5; 7 bases are shared with TRBD2. The receptor comes from a man in his fifties who received an inactivated influenza vaccine. For the CDR3, the DNA is TGTGCCAGCACCTCTCCTCGGGAGGTAGAGACCCAGTACTTC. Encoded protein: CASTSPREVETQYF.